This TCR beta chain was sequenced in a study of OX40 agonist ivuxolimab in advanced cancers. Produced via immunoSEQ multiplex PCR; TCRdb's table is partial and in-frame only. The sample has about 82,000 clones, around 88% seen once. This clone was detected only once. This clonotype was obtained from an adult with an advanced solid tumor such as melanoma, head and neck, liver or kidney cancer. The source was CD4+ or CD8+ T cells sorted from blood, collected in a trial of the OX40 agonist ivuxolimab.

The CDR3 reads CASSLVRGQGYTF. The CDR3 coding sequence is TGTGCCAGCAGCTTAGTCAGGGGGCAGGGCTACACCTTC. This rearrangement joins TRBV11-2 to TRBJ1-2; 8 nucleotides match TRBD1. CDR1 and CDR2 from the germline V gene are SGHAT and FQNNGV. V shed 1 base, J shed 8 bases, and the junction held 3 bases outside the gene matches. This CDR3 is 13 amino acids long.